This T cell receptor beta chain was sequenced in a study of T cell responses to AZD1222 COVID-19 vaccine. The CDR3 is made up of 15 amino acids. Losses at the gene ends were 3 bases for V and 9 bases for J; bases not matched to a gene: 10. Germline CDR1 reads LGHDT; CDR2 reads YNNKEL (reference sequence). Some clones are missing from TCRdb's copy, which holds only in-frame ones; the method was immunoSEQ multiplex PCR. The sample lists about 160,000 clones, 85% to 95% occurring once. This TCR was sampled from an adult in good health. This chain links TRBV3-1 (or the pseudogene TRBV3-2) with TRBJ2-3; 9 bases map to TRBD1. The specimen comprised peripheral blood, sampled on day 0 of AZD1222 vaccination. The DNA of the CDR3 is TGTGCCAGCAGCCATCCCGGGACAGGGTTTAGAACGCAGTATTTT. Translation gives CASSHPGTGFRTQYF.